What follows describes a single T cell receptor (beta chain). The clone's antigen remains unknown. Base quality data are lacking; no much larger clone is found one base away. The data originate from a study of lymphopenia after photon versus proton radiotherapy (dated by TCRdb to between 2018 and 2021). Context from the whole study: The study compared the immunological effects of photon versus proton radiation therapy in patients with gastrointestinal tumors who developed high-grade lymphopenia. The goal of the study was to describe how the two radiation modalities differ in their effects on the immune system. A cohort of around 21 patients with gastrointestinal tumors who received either photon or proton therapy and subsequently developed lymphopenia was included.

The receptor library was made with the immunoSEQ multiplex PCR assay. Deep sequencing of rearranged TCR beta loci, alongside multiparametric flow cytometry, was used to profile T cell repertoires. As stored in TCRdb, this immuneACCESS dataset retains in-frame rearrangements with V and J assigned. A fraction of the clones does not appear; measured against another copy, unresolved V genes explain less than half of the discrepancy, and the remainder lacks a known reason. For this sample the table gives 60,000 or so clones, of which 87% were detected only once. The top ten clonotypes cover 13% of the sample. The full study reports these points: Across the cohort, a larger post-nadir drop in TCR diversity was inversely correlated with overall survival time among patients who died. The survival association was examined only in patients who died, and the authors described better survival with proton therapy as a possibility, not as a demonstrated result. Once the lymphocyte count had reached its nadir, the repertoires of photon-treated patients showed oligoclonal expansion, particularly of CD8+ Temra cells, and this expansion drove the decline in diversity. During treatment, patients who received proton therapy stayed relatively stable, whereas patients who received photon therapy lost naive T cells and TCR diversity and gained effector/memory populations.

The CDR3 numbers 13 residues from cysteine through phenylalanine. Here the CDR3 DNA is all that survives: 39 bases in frame from base 1. CDR1 and CDR2, looked up from the germline V gene (reference sequence), are GTSNPN and SVGIG. V ends up 5 bases short and J 11 bases short, with an unmatched junction base count of 13. The sequenced sample was peripheral blood, obtained from a patient treated with proton-based radiotherapy. The sequence links TRBV30 to TRBJ1-1, with 8 central nucleotides matching TRBD1. This receptor was identified in an elderly man with esophageal cancer. CDR3 loop: CAWEPQGVNLAFF. The DNA sequence follows: TGTGCCTGGGAACCACAGGGGGTTAATTTGGCTTTCTTT.